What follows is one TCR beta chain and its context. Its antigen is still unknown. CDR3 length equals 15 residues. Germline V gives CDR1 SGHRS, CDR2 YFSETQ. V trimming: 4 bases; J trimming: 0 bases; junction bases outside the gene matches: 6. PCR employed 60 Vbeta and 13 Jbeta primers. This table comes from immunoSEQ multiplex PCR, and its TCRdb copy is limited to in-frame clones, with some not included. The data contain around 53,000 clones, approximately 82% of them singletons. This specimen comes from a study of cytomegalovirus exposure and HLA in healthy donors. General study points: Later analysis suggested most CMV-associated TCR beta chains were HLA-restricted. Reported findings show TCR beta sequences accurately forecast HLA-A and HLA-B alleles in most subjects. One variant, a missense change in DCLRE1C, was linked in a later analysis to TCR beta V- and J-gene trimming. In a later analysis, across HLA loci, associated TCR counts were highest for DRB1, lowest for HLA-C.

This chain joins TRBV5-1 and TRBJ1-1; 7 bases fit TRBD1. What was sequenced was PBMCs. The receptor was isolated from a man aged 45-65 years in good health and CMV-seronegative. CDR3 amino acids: CASSVTGTVNTEAFF. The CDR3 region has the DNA TGCGCCAGCAGCGTGACAGGGACAGTGAACACTGAAGCTTTCTTT. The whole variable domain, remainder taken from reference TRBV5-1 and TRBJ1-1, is KAGVTQTPRYLIKTRGQQVTLSCSPISGHRSVSWYQQTPGQGLQFLFEYFSETQRNKGNFPGRFSGRQFSNSRSEMNVSTLELGDSALYLCASSVTGTVNTEAFFGQGTRLTVV.